These 20 T cell receptor beta chains were all obtained from the same sample, sequenced in a study of blood T cells in healthy people across ages. It was with a sample-barcoded 5' primer and a J-beta primer mix that a second PCR of about 7 to 12 cycles was run. TCRdb re-derived calls from the 5' RACE reads in MiXCR, one entry per CDR3 protein. The sample lists 1,500,000 or so distinct CDR3 sequences, around 40% occurring once. The sequenced sample was blood. The receptors here all came from a woman younger than 35 in good health.

This clonotype was picked up a small number of times. The CDR3 DNA reads as TGCGCCAGCAGCCAAGATGTCGGTTACAATGAGCAGTTCTTC. Its protein is CASSQDVGYNEQFF. The chain couples TRBV4-1 to TRBJ2-1; D is uncertain. V shed 0 bases and J shed 4 bases, with 7 bases lying between them. The CDR3 spans 14 residues. The germline V gene encodes CDR1 MGHRA and CDR2 YSYEKL.

The chain combines TRBV7-9 with TRBJ2-2; possibly TRBD2 for D (6 bases). The CDR3 consists of 16 residues. Germline CDR1 SEHNR, CDR2 FQNEAQ (reference sequence). Deletions cut 5 bases from V and 2 bases from J, with 15 bases between. CDR3 nucleotide sequence: TGTGCCAGCAGCCCAAGACTAGGGGAAAACACCGGGGAGCTGTTTTTT. This encodes CASSPRLGENTGELFF.

This clonotype has just a few counts. The rearrangement joins TRBV7-8 to TRBJ2-1, with no clear D. V was cut by 6 bases and J by 8 bases, with 14 bases left in between. The length of the CDR3 is 13 residues. CDR1 is SGHVS, CDR2 FQNEAQ, per germline. The CDR3 loop reads CASRSSARYEQFF. The CDR3 DNA reads as TGTGCCAGCAGATCAAGTGCGCGCTATGAGCAGTTCTTC.

This clonotype was recorded once. V usage is TRBV29-1 and J usage is TRBJ2-1; D possibly matches TRBD1 or TRBD2 (5 bases each). Trimming took off 4 bases at V and 2 bases at J, with 21 bases between the two ends. Germline V CDR1 and CDR2: SQVTM, ANQGSEA. There are 17 residues in the CDR3. The CDR3 is CSVGEGTRAITYNEQFF. The DNA for the CDR3 is TGCAGCGTTGGAGAGGGGACGCGGGCGATCACCTACAATGAGCAGTTCTTC.

This clonotype was counted between two and nine times. V and J are TRBV6-2 or TRBV6-3 and TRBJ2-1; TRBD2 matches at 14 bases. Germline values: CDR1 MNHEY, CDR2 SVGEGT. J was trimmed by 9 bases and V by 6 bases; bases with no gene match: 7. The CDR3 consists of 15 residues. DNA of the CDR3: TGTGCCAGCAGGCCGGGACTAGCGGGAGTATTTGAGCAGTTCTTC. Translating it yields CASRPGLAGVFEQFF.

This clonotype was seen more than once but under ten times. The rearrangement joins TRBV25-1 to TRBJ2-3, with D perhaps being TRBD1 or TRBD2 (5 bases each). This CDR3 spans 13 amino acids. Trimming pared 8 bases from V and 5 bases from J, leaving 14 bases between. From germline, CDR1 is MGHDK and CDR2 SYGVNS. The CDR3 protein is CASGDGRRDTQYF. DNA for the CDR3: TGTGCCAGCGGGGACGGACGGCGAGATACGCAGTATTTT.

V is TRBV20-1 and J is TRBJ2-3, with D perhaps given as TRBD1 or TRBD2 (7 bases each). CDR1 and CDR2 (germline): DFQATT, SNEGSKA (reference sequence). Trimming removed 5 bases from V and 4 bases from J, with 19 bases in between. The CDR3 totals 15 residues. The DNA for the CDR3 is TGCAGTGCTCCTGATGACAGGGAGGGAGCAGATACGCAGTATTTT. This codes for CSAPDDREGADTQYF.

The chain uses TRBV7-3 and TRBJ2-1; D gene ambiguous. With 1 base removed from V and 5 bases from J, the gap between germline ends came to 6 bases. The CDR3 runs 13 residues. Germline values: CDR1 SGHTA, CDR2 FQGTGA. CDR3 DNA: TGTGCCAGCAGCTTAAAAGGCGACAATGAGCAGTTCTTC. Amino acid sequence: CASSLKGDNEQFF.

V usage is TRBV7-9 and J usage is TRBJ1-5; 8 nucleotides line up with TRBD1. The CDR3 is 14 residues long. CDR1 is SEHNR and CDR2 is FQNEAQ in the germline V gene (reference sequence). Losses at the gene ends were 5 bases for V and 7 bases for J; bases not matched to a gene: 7. The CDR3: CASSDQGAFQPQHF. CDR3 sequence (DNA): TGTGCCAGCAGCGACCAGGGGGCCTTCCAGCCCCAGCATTTT.

This chain uses TRBV15 with TRBJ2-3; D not resolved. CDR1 and CDR2 (germline): LNHNV, YYDKDF (reference sequence). The ends were cut back, 5 bases at V and 4 bases at J, with 13 bases in the middle. The CDR3 is 14 residues long. CDR3 amino acids: CATSPEASADTQYF. CDR3 nucleotide sequence: TGTGCCACCAGCCCAGAGGCCTCTGCAGATACGCAGTATTTT.

The rearrangement joins TRBV10-3 to TRBJ1-2, with 9 bases aligning to TRBD1. The CDR3 consists of 14 residues. Unmatched junction bases numbered 5, after V lost 2 bases and J lost 7 bases. Germline-derived CDR1 and CDR2 are ENHRY and SYGVKD. CDR3 DNA: TGTGCCATCAGTGAGACGGGACAGGGAGTTGGCTACACCTTC. It yields the protein CAISETGQGVGYTF.

The chain carries TRBV25-1 and TRBJ2-1; D gene ambiguous. The germline V gene has CDR1 MGHDK and CDR2 SYGVNS. The V and J ends lost 4 bases and 7 bases respectively, with 5 bases between them. This CDR3 contains 11 residues. The DNA for the CDR3 is TGTGCCAGCAGTGGGTTTAATGAGCAGTTCTTC. Residues: CASSGFNEQFF.

This clonotype has only a few counts. CDR3: CASSPPRGSVYEQYF. CDR3 sequence (DNA): TGTGCCAGCAGCCCCCCCCGGGGGAGTGTCTACGAGCAGTACTTC. The chain couples TRBV9 to TRBJ2-5, with D possibly being TRBD2 (6 bases). The J call may be wrong; the DNA end is better matched by TRBJ2-7. Germline loops: CDR1 SGDLS, CDR2 YYNGEE. CDR3 length: 15 residues.

This clonotype was picked up a small number of times. This chain uses TRBV7-2 with TRBJ2-7; D is unclear. The CDR3 has 13 amino acids. The germline gives CDR1 SGHTA, CDR2 FQGNSA. Trimming removed 6 bases at V and 0 bases at J, with 9 bases between. The CDR3 sequence: CASSQRFSYEQYF. The CDR3 DNA reads TGTGCCAGCAGTCAGAGGTTCTCCTACGAGCAGTACTTC.

This clonotype has more than one count but fewer than ten. V usage is TRBV5-1 and J usage is TRBJ2-5, with TRBD1 matching over 10 bases. This CDR3 region has 15 residues. V trimming: 4 bases; J trimming: 3 bases; junction bases outside the gene matches: 6. Looked up from germline, CDR1 is SGHRS and CDR2 is YFSETQ. The CDR3 protein is CASSAAGTGEETQYF. The CDR3 DNA reads TGCGCCAGCAGCGCCGCCGGGACAGGGGAAGAGACCCAGTACTTC.

CDR3 loop: CASSSSGRSYEQYF. CDR3 nucleotides: TGTGCCAGCAGCTCTAGCGGGCGTTCCTACGAGCAGTACTTC. The chain carries TRBV7-2 and TRBJ2-7, with 8 nucleotides matching TRBD2. Losses at the gene ends were 4 bases for V and 1 base for J; bases not matched to a gene: 3. The CDR3 is made up of 14 amino acids. Looked up from germline, CDR1 is SGHTA and CDR2 is FQGNSA.

This clonotype was seen a handful of times. The genes are TRBV29-1 and TRBJ2-5; D is perhaps TRBD1 or TRBD2 (6 bases each). Trimming removed 5 bases from V and 5 bases from J, with 15 bases in between. There are 13 residues in the CDR3. Germline loops: CDR1 SQVTM, CDR2 ANQGSEA. CDR3 loop: CSVSDRRGETQYF. DNA of the CDR3: TGCAGCGTTTCGGATAGGAGGGGGGAGACCCAGTACTTC.

The genes are TRBV20-1 and TRBJ2-1, with TRBD2 matching 9 bases. Per germline, CDR1 DFQATT and CDR2 SNEGSKA (reference sequence). This CDR3 region has 14 residues. V trimming: 4 bases; J trimming: 0 bases; junction bases outside the gene matches: 1. CDR3 nucleotide sequence: TGCAGTGCTACTAGCGGGGACTCCTACAATGAGCAGTTCTTC. Translated: CSATSGDSYNEQFF.

V gene TRBV14 combines with J gene TRBJ2-3; D possibly matches TRBD1 or TRBD2 (5 bases each). CDR3 length equals 14 residues. V was shortened by 8 bases and J by 0 bases, with 12 bases between the two germline ends. CDR1 is SGHDN, CDR2 FVKESK, per germline. In DNA, the CDR3 is TGTGCCAGCTCCAAGGGACGTAGCACAGATACGCAGTATTTT. This codes for CASSKGRSTDTQYF.

The chain employs TRBV4-1 and TRBJ2-7, with TRBD1 identical over 8 bases. From germline, CDR1 is MGHRA and CDR2 YSYEKL. Unmatched junction bases numbered 8, after V lost 5 bases and J lost 5 bases. This CDR3 has 14 amino acids. CDR3 coding DNA: TGCGCCAGCAGCTTCGCAGGGGGCGTGAACGAGCAGTACTTC. This sequence encodes CASSFAGGVNEQYF.